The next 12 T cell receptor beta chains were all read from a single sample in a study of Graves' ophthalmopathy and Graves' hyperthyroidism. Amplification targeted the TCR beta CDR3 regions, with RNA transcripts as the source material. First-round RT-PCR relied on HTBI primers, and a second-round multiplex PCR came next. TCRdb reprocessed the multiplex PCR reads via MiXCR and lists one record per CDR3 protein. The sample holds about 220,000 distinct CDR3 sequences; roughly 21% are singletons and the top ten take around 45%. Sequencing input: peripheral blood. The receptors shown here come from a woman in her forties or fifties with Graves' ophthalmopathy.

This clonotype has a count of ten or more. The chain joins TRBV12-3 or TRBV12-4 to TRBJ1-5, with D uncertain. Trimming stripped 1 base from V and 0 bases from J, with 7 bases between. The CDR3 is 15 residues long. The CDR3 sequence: CASSLEPISNQPQHF. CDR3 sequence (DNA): TGTGCCAGCAGTTTAGAACCGATTAGCAATCAGCCCCAGCATTTT.

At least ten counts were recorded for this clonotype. The CDR3 sequence is CASSIAPGMNTEAFF. The DNA of the CDR3 is TGTGCCAGTAGTATAGCCCCAGGGATGAACACTGAAGCTTTCTTT. V is TRBV19 and J is TRBJ1-1, with D possibly being TRBD1 (5 bases). The CDR3 has 15 amino acids. CDR1 LNHDA and CDR2 SQIVND come from the germline V gene (reference sequence). V gave up 1 base and J gave up 0 bases, with 9 bases separating them.

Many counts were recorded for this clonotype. DNA of the CDR3: TGCGCCAGCAGCCCGAGATTGGACAGTTCGAACACCGGGGAGCTGTTTTTT. Its translation: CASSPRLDSSNTGELFF. The rearrangement links TRBV5-1 to TRBJ2-2; D may be TRBD1 (6 bases). The CDR3 is made up of 17 amino acids. Germline CDR1 and CDR2: SGHRS and YFSETQ. V gave up 4 bases and J gave up 0 bases, with 16 bases separating them.

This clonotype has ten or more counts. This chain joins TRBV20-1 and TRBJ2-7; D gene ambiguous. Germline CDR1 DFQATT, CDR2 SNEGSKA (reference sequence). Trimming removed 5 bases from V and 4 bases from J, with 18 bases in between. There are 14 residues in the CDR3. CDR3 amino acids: CSALTAFQPYEQYF. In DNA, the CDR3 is TGCAGTGCTCTTACAGCCTTCCAACCGTACGAGCAGTACTTC.

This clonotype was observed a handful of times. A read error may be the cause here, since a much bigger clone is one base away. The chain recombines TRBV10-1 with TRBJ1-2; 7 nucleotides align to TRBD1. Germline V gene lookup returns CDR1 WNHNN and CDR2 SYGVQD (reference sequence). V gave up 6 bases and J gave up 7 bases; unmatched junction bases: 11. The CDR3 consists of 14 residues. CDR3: CASRVTGDGCGYTF. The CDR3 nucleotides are TGCGCCAGCAGGGTAACAGGGGATGGCTGTGGCTACACCTTC.

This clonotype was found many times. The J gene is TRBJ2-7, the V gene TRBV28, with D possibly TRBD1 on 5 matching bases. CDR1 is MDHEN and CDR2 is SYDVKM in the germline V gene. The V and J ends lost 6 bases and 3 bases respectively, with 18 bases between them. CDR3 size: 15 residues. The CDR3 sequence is CASSYHYLDNYEQYF. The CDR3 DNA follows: TGTGCCAGCAGCTACCACTACCTGGACAACTACGAGCAGTACTTC.

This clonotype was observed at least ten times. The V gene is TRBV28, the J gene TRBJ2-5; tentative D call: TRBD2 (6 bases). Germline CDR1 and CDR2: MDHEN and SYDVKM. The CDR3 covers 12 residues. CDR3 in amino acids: CVAGRPQETQYF. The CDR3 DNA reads TGTGTGGCTGGGAGGCCTCAAGAGACCCAGTACTTC.

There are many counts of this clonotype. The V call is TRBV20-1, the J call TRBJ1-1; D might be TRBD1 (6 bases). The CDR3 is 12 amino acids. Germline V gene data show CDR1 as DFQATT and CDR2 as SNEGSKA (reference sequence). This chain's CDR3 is CSPGQPNTEAFF. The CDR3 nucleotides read TGCAGCCCCGGACAGCCGAACACTGAAGCTTTCTTT.

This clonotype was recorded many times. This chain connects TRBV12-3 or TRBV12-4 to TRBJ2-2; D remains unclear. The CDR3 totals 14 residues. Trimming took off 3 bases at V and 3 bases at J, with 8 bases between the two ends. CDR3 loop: CASSFSEHTGELFF. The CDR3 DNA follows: TGTGCCAGCAGTTTTTCAGAGCACACCGGGGAGCTGTTTTTT.

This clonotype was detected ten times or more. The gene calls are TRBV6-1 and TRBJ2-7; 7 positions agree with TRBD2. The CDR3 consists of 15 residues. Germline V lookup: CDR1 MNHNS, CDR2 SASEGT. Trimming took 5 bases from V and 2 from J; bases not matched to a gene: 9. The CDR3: CASSRPGLAAYEQYF. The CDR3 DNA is TGTGCCAGCAGTCGACCGGGGCTAGCGGCCTACGAGCAGTACTTC.

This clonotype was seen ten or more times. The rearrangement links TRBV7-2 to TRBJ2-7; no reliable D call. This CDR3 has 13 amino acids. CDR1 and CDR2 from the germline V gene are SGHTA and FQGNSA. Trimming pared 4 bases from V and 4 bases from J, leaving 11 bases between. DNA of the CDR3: TGTGCCAGCAGCTCCTTTCTTTTATACGAGCAGTACTTC. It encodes CASSSFLLYEQYF.

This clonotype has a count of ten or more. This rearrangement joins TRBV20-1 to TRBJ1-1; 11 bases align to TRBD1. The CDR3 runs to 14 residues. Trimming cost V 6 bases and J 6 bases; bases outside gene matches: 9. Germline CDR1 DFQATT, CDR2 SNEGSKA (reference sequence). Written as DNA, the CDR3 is TGCAGTGCCAGTGGGGACAGGGGGTTGGCTGAAGCTTTCTTT. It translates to CSASGDRGLAEAFF.